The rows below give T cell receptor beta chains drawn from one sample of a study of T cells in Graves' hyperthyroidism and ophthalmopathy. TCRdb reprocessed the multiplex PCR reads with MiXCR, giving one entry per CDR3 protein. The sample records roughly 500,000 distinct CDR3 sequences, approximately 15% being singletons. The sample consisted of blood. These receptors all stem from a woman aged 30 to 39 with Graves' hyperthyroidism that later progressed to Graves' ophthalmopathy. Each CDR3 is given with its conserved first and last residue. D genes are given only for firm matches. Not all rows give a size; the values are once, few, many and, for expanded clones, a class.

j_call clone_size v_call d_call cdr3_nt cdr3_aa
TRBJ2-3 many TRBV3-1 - TGTGCCAGCAGCCAAGCAGATACGCAGTATTTT CASSQADTQYF
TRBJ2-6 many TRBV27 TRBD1 TGTGCCAGCTGGACAGGGGATTTCCAATCTGGGGCCAACGTCCTGACTTTC CASWTGDFQSGANVLTF
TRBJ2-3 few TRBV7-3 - TGTGCCAGCAGCTTCCGGGATGATACGCAGTATTTT CASSFRDDTQYF
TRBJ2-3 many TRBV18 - TGTGCCAGCTCGAACCGAGAGCTGACAGATACGCAGTATTTT CASSNRELTDTQYF
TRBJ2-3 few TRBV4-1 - TGCGCCAGCAGCCAAGTATACGGCATCGGCACAGATACGCAGTATTTT CASSQVYGIGTDTQYF
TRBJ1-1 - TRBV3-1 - TGTGCCAGCAGCCCTAGAGGGGGGCCGACGATGAACACTGAAGCTTTCTTT CASSPRGGPTMNTEAFF
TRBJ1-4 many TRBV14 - TGTGCCAGCAGCCAGCCCACAGGGGAAAAACTGTTTTTT CASSQPTGEKLFF
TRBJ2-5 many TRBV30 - TGTGCCTGGACCCAGGGGACCGAGACCCAGTACTTC CAWTQGTETQYF
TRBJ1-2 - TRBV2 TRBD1 TGTGCCAGCGAAAAAGGGGGCGATCATGGCTACACCTTC CASEKGGDHGYTF
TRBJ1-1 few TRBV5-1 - TGCGCCAGCAGCTGGGGGGGAGGGGGAGCGAACACTGAAGCTTTCTTT CASSWGGGGANTEAFF
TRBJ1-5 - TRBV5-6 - TGTGCCAGCAGCTTCGGGACACCTCAGCCCCAGCATTTT CASSFGTPQPQHF
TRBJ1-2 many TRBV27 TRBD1 TGTGCCAGCAGTACCATTGGACAGGCCGCTAACTATGGCTACACCTTC CASSTIGQAANYGYTF
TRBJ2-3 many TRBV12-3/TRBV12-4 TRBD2 TGTGCCAGCAGATCGACTAGCGGGAGGACGCAGTATTTT CASRSTSGRTQYF
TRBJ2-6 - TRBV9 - TGTGCCAGCAGAGGTCAGGGGTCTGGGGCCAACGTCCTGACTTTC CASRGQGSGANVLTF
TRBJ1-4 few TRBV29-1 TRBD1 TGCAGCGTTGTTGGACAGGGGGGCGAAAAACTGTTTTTT CSVVGQGGEKLFF
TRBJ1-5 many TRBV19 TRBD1 TGTGCCAGTAACGCCCTGACAGGGCGGAATCAGCCCCAGCATTTT CASNALTGRNQPQHF